Below, 20 T cell receptor beta chains from the same sample are listed, as sequenced in a study of identical twins. TCRdb called the 5' RACE reads again in MiXCR, with one record for every CDR3 protein. The data hold 420,000 or so distinct CDR3 sequences, with 15% to 20% observed a single time. The sequenced sample consisted of naive T cells sorted from blood. Every receptor here comes from a middle-aged man in good health.

This clonotype occurred a few times. The chain joins TRBV6-5 to TRBJ1-4; D is unclear. V lost 0 bases and J lost 8, with 13 bases in between. The CDR3 is made up of 15 amino acids. Germline values: CDR1 MNHEY, CDR2 SVGAGI. The CDR3 region has the DNA TGTGCCAGCAGTTACTCTCAGACTCACGGAGAAAAACTGTTTTTT. It yields the protein CASSYSQTHGEKLFF.

The table lists this clonotype with a few counts. The chain joins TRBV7-2 to TRBJ1-1; TRBD1 is a possible D gene (5 bases). Germline CDR1 is SGHTA and CDR2 is FQGNSA. Trimming removed 5 bases at V and 4 bases at J, with 23 bases between. The CDR3 extends over 17 amino acids. The CDR3 spells CASSPGSGGAVSTEAFF. The CDR3 DNA sequence: TGTGCCAGCAGCCCAGGAAGCGGTGGGGCAGTTAGCACTGAAGCTTTCTTT.

This clonotype came up many times. V gene TRBV11-1 combines with J gene TRBJ1-6; possible D gene TRBD1, 5 bases. Germline CDR1 SGHAT, CDR2 FQDESV (reference sequence). Trimming took 5 bases from V and 6 from J, leaving 17 bases between them. The CDR3 consists of 16 residues. The CDR3 protein is CASSPAGTAPNSPLHF. The CDR3 nucleotides read TGTGCCAGCAGCCCAGCCGGGACTGCGCCTAATTCACCCCTCCACTTT.

This clonotype has more than one count but fewer than ten. This sequence joins TRBV4-1 and TRBJ2-7, with 11 bases matching TRBD1. Trimming took 2 bases from V and 4 from J; bases not matched to a gene: 7. Germline CDR1 and CDR2: MGHRA and YSYEKL. This CDR3 has 16 amino acids. The CDR3 DNA follows: TGCGCCAGCAGCCAACGGACAGGGGGCGCTTATTACGAGCAGTACTTC. Translation gives CASSQRTGGAYYEQYF.

The chain carries TRBV20-1 and TRBJ2-3; tentatively, D is TRBD1 (6 bases). The CDR3 length is 11 residues. In germline, CDR1 is DFQATT, CDR2 SNEGSKA (reference sequence). Trimming shortened V by 4 bases and J by 6 bases, and 8 bases separated the two germline ends. CDR3 DNA sequence: TGCAGTGCTATACAGGGTGATACGCAGTATTTT. This codes for CSAIQGDTQYF.

The rearrangement links TRBV20-1 to TRBJ1-1, with 8 nucleotides matching TRBD1. CDR3 length: 14 residues. The V gene end was trimmed by 2 bases and the J gene end by 7 bases; junction bases not matched to a gene: 9. The germline gives CDR1 DFQATT, CDR2 SNEGSKA (reference sequence). The CDR3 DNA is TGCAGTGCTAGAAGTCCTACCGGGACAGGTGAAGCTTTCTTT. Encoded protein: CSARSPTGTGEAFF.

At least ten counts were recorded for this clonotype. The V gene is TRBV4-3, the J gene TRBJ2-5, with TRBD2 matching 7 bases. Per germline, CDR1 LGHNA and CDR2 YSLEER. This CDR3 contains 15 residues. The ends lost 0 bases at V and 2 bases at J; junction bases unmatched: 3. The CDR3 DNA is TGCGCCAGCAGCCAAGATCTCGGGAGGCAAGAGACCCAGTACTTC. It is translated as CASSQDLGRQETQYF.

This clonotype has a handful of counts. This rearrangement joins TRBV7-2 to TRBJ1-2; D remains ambiguous. V lost 5 bases and J lost 7, with 14 bases in between. This CDR3 is built from 13 residues. Per the germline V gene, CDR1 is SGHTA and CDR2 is FQGNSA. CDR3: CASSIMPISGYTF. The DNA for the CDR3 is TGTGCCAGCAGCATTATGCCGATCTCTGGCTACACCTTC.

The V and J genes are TRBV4-3 and TRBJ2-3; 9 positions agree with TRBD2. The ends lost 1 base at V and 3 bases at J; junction bases unmatched: 8. The germline V gene encodes CDR1 LGHNA and CDR2 YSLEER. The CDR3 is 17 amino acids. The CDR3 sequence is CASSQGFLAGDTDTQYF. CDR3 nucleotides: TGCGCCAGCAGCCAAGGTTTCTTAGCGGGAGATACAGATACGCAGTATTTT.

The chain recombines TRBV28 with TRBJ2-2; D assignment may be TRBD1 or TRBD2 (6 bases each). The V gene lost 5 bases and the J gene lost 2 bases, with 12 bases spanning the gap. This CDR3 contains 15 residues. Germline loops: CDR1 MDHEN, CDR2 SYDVKM. This chain's CDR3 is CASSAPGGNTGELFF. CDR3 DNA: TGTGCCAGCAGTGCCCCCGGGGGCAACACCGGGGAGCTGTTTTTT. The whole variable domain, filled in from reference TRBV28 and TRBJ2-2, reads DVKVTQSSRYLVKRTGEKVFLECVQDMDHENMFWYRQDPGLGLRLIYFSYDVKMKEKGDIPEGYSVSREKKERFSLILESASTNQTSMYLCASSAPGGNTGELFFGEGSRLTVL.

The chain couples TRBV4-2 to TRBJ1-5; 7 bases align to TRBD1. V lost 0 bases, J lost 2 bases, and 4 bases stayed unmatched. There are 16 residues in the CDR3. The germline CDR1 and CDR2 sequences are LGHNA and YNFKEQ. In nucleotides, the CDR3 is TGTGCCAGCAGCCAAGAGGAGGGGGCTGGCAATCAGCCCCAGCATTTT. Protein: CASSQEEGAGNQPQHF.

There are many counts of this clonotype. V and J are TRBV15 and TRBJ2-2, with 9 bases fitting TRBD1. Germline CDR1 LNHNV, CDR2 YYDKDF (reference sequence). Losses at the gene ends were 5 bases for V and 7 bases for J; bases not matched to a gene: 14. CDR3 size: 17 residues. In nucleotides, the CDR3 is TGTGCCACCAGCGGTAACCGGGACAGGGAATATGTCGGGGAGCTGTTTTTT. It codes for CATSGNRDREYVGELFF. Full variable domain (remainder filled in from reference TRBV15 and TRBJ2-2): DAMVIQNPRYQVTQFGKPVTLSCSQTLNHNVMYWYQQKSSQAPKLLFHYYDKDFNNEADTPDNFQSRRPNTSFCFLDIRSPGLGDTAMYLCATSGNRDREYVGELFFGEGSRLTVL.

This clonotype appeared a few times. The chain joins TRBV12-3 or TRBV12-4 to TRBJ1-6; D not resolved. Trimming left V 5 bases short and J 4 bases short, with 9 bases between. There are 14 residues in the CDR3. CDR3 nucleotides: TGTGCCAGCAGTCCCGACACGTATAATTCACCCCTCCACTTT. Translating gives CASSPDTYNSPLHF.

This clonotype was counted at least ten times. V usage is TRBV15 and J usage is TRBJ2-1; a weak D match, TRBD2 (6 bases). The germline V gene has CDR1 LNHNV and CDR2 YYDKDF (reference sequence). V was pared by 1 base and J by 16 bases, with 29 bases between. The length of the CDR3 is 17 residues. The CDR3 here is CATSRASWDSDYNERFF. In DNA form, the CDR3 reads TGTGCCACCAGCAGAGCGTCCTGGGATTCGGACTACAATGAGCGTTTCTTC.

The sample holds many counts of this clonotype. This chain connects TRBV20-1 to TRBJ2-3, with 11 bases aligning to TRBD2. V lost 5 bases to trimming and J lost 5 bases; unmatched junction nucleotides: 6. The CDR3 has 14 amino acids. The germline V gene encodes CDR1 DFQATT and CDR2 SNEGSKA (reference sequence). As DNA, the CDR3 is TGCAGTGCTCAACTAGCGGGAGCCCAAGATACGCAGTATTTT. Its protein is CSAQLAGAQDTQYF.

This clonotype was detected ten times or more. J is TRBJ1-2 and V is TRBV4-3; no firm D call. Germline assignment: CDR1 LGHNA and CDR2 YSLEER. V was cut by 1 base and J by 8 bases, with 5 bases left in between. This CDR3 comprises 11 residues. CDR3 amino acids: CASSQGAGYTF. CDR3 coding DNA: TGCGCCAGCAGCCAAGGTGCAGGCTACACCTTC.

This clonotype showed up many times. This sequence joins TRBV12-3 or TRBV12-4 and TRBJ2-7; D remains ambiguous. Between the trimmed V and J ends, which lost 1 base and 10 bases, there was a span of 8 bases. This CDR3 region has 11 residues. CDR3 sequence (DNA): TGTGCCAGCAGTTTAGGTGGGGATCAGTACTTC. Protein sequence: CASSLGGDQYF.

The CDR3 DNA reads as TGCGCCAGCAGCGACGGACTAGTACAAGAGACCCAGTACTTC. It yields the protein CASSDGLVQETQYF. The chain has TRBV4-1 and TRBJ2-5, with TRBD2 matching 7 bases. CDR1 MGHRA and CDR2 YSYEKL come from the germline V gene. The V and J ends lost 5 bases and 2 bases, in that order; junction bases with no gene match: 5. CDR3 length equals 14 residues.

This clonotype was observed a handful of times. Here the CDR3 DNA reads TGTGCCAGCAGTCCAAGGACTGTCAGCGGGGAGCTGTTTTTT. Encoded protein: CASSPRTVSGELFF. The chain has TRBV12-3 or TRBV12-4 and TRBJ2-2, with D possibly matching TRBD2 (5 bases). The ends were cut back, 5 bases at V and 7 bases at J, with 14 bases in the middle. This CDR3 has 14 residues.

The chain employs TRBV20-1 and TRBJ1-4; 8 bases line up with TRBD1. The length of the CDR3 is 13 residues. Germline V CDR1 and CDR2: DFQATT, SNEGSKA (reference sequence). V lost 6 bases, J lost 8 bases, and 8 bases stayed unmatched. The CDR3 here is CSADRGQGEKLFF. The DNA of the CDR3 is TGCAGTGCCGACAGGGGCCAGGGGGAAAAACTGTTTTTT.